The T cell receptor (beta chain) described here comes from a study of blood T cell repertoires in COVID-19. Background on the study: Specimens from acute and convalescent COVID-19 originated in the United States, Italy and Spain. From T cells, B-cell-depleted T cells, or PBMCs came the material, which was cDNA or gDNA.

Germline lookup yields CDR1 KGHSH and CDR2 LQKENI. The CDR3 runs 16 residues. V trimming: 3 bases; J trimming: 2 bases; junction bases outside the gene matches: 10. The table came from immunoSEQ multiplex PCR; TCRdb's copy has only in-frame clones and leaves some out. The table records tens of thousands of clones, around 80% of them present only once. The chain recombines TRBV18 with TRBJ2-7, with 7 bases fitting TRBD1. The sequence derives from a human donor in a cohort sampled during active COVID-19. The sequenced material came from peripheral blood. CDR3 amino acids: CASSPPPGQLPYEQYF. The CDR3 nucleotides read TGTGCCAGCTCACCCCCACCGGGACAGCTCCCCTACGAGCAGTACTTC.